The present T cell receptor beta chain was sequenced within a study of technical replicates of blood from a few donors. V lost 0 bases, J lost 7 bases, and 19 bases lay in between. CDR1 is MGHRA, CDR2 YSYEKL, per germline. The length of the CDR3 is 16 residues. Method: immunoSEQ multiplex PCR; TCRdb's copy keeps in-frame clones and lacks some. The sample yields fewer than 100,000 clones, roughly 95% seen once. Source material: T cells isolated from PBMCs. The sequence was collected from a human donor in good health. J is TRBJ2-7 and V is TRBV4-1; possible D gene TRBD1, 7 bases. The DNA for the CDR3 is TGCGCCAGCAGCCAAGACCGGACAGGCTCGGGGGTAGAGCAGTACTTC. This sequence encodes CASSQDRTGSGVEQYF.